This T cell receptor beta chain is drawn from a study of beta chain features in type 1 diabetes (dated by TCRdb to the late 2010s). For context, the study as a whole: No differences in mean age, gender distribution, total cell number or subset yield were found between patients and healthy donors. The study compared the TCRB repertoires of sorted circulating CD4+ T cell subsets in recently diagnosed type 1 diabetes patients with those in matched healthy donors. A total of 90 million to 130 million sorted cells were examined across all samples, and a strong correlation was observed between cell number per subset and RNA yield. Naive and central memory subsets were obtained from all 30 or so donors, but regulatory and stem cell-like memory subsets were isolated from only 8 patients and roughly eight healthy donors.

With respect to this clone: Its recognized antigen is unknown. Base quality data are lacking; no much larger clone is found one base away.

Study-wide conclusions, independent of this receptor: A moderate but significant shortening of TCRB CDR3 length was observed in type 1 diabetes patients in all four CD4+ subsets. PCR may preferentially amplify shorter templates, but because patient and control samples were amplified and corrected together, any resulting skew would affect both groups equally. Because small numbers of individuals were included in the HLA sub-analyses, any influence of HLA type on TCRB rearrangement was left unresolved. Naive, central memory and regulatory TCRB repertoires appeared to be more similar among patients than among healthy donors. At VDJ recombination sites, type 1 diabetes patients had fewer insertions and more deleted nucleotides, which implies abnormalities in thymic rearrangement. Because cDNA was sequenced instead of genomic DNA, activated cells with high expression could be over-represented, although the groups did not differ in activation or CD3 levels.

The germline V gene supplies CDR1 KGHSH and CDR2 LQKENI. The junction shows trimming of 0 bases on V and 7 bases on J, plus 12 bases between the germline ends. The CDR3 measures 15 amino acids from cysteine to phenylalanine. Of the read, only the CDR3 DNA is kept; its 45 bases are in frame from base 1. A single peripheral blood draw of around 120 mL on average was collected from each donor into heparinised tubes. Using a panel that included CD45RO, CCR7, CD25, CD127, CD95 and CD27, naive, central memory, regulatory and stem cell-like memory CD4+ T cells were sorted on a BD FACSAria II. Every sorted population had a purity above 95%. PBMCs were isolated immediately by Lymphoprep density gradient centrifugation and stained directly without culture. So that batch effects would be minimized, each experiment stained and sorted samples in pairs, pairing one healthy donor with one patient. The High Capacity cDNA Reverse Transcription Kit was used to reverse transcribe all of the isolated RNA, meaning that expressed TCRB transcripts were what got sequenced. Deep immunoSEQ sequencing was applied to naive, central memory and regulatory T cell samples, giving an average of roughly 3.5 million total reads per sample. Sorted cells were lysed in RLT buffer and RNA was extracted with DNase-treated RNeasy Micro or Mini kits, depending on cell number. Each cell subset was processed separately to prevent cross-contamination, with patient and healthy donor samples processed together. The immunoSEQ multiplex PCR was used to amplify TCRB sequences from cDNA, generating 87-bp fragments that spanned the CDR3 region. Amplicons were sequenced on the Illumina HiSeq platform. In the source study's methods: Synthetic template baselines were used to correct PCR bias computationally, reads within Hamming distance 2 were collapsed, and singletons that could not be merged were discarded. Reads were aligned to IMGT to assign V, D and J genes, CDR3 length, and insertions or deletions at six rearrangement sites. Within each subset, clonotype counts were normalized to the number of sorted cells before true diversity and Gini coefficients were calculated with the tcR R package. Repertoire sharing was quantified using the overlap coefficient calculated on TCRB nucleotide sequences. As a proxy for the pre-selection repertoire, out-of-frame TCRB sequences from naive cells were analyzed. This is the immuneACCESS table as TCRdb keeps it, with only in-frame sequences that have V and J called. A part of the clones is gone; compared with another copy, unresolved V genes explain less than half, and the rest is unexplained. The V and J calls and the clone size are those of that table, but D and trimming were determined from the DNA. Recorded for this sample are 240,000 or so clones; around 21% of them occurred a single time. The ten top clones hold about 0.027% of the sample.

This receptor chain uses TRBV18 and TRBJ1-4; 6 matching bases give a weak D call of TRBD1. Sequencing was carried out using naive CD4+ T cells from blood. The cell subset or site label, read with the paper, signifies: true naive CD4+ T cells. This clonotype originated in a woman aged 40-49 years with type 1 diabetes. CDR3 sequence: CASSPPRGASEKLFF. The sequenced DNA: TGTGCCAGCTCACCACCGCGGGGGGCAAGTGAAAAACTGTTTTTT.